The sequence of this T cell receptor (beta chain) was determined in a study of cytomegalovirus exposure and HLA in healthy donors. Vbeta (60) and Jbeta (13) primers were used in the PCR. Method: immunoSEQ multiplex PCR; TCRdb's copy keeps in-frame clones and lacks some. In total, the table holds some 130,000 clones. When sampled, the donors appeared nominally healthy, though they likely had unrecorded immune exposures. The CDR3 is made up of 14 amino acids. Germline CDR1 reads MRHNA; CDR2 reads SNTAGT. V lost 0 bases to trimming and J lost 5 bases; unmatched junction nucleotides: 2. The receptor was derived from a woman in her thirties or forties in good health and CMV-seronegative. Sequencing was carried out using PBMCs. The chain has TRBV6-4 and TRBJ1-2; 8 nucleotides align to TRBD1. The CDR3 coding sequence is TGTGCCAGCAGTGACTCTAACAGGGGGTATGGCTACACCTTC. This codes for CASSDSNRGYGYTF.